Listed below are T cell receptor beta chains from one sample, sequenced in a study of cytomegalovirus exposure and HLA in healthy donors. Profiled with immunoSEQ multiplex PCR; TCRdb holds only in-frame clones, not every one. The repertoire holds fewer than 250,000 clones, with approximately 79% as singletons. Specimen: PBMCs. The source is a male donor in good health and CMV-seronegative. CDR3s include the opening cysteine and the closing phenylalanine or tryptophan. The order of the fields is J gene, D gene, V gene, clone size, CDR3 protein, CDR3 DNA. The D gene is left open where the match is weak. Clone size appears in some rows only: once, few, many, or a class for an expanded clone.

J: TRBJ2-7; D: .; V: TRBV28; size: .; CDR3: CASSPPGQLYEQYF; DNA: TGTGCCAGCAGCCCCCCGGGACAACTTTACGAGCAGTACTTC
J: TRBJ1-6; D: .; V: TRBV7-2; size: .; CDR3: CASSHDPGPLHF; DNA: TGTGCCAGCAGCCACGACCCAGGGCCCCTCCACTTT
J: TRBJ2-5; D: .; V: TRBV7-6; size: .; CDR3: CASSPDSLETQYF; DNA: TGTGCCAGCAGTCCGGACAGCCTGGAGACCCAGTACTTC
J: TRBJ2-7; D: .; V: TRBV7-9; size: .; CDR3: CASSPLRDEQYF; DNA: TGTGCCAGCAGCCCCCTCAGGGACGAGCAGTACTTC
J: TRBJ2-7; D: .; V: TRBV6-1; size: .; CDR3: CASSAPRQDSRYEQYF; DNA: TGTGCCAGCAGTGCTCCCCGACAAGACAGCCGCTACGAGCAGTACTTC
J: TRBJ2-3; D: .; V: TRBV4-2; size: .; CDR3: CASSPEGGAQDTQYF; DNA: TGTGCCAGCAGCCCAGAAGGGGGGGCGCAAGATACGCAGTATTTT
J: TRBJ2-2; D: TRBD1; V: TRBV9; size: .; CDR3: CASSAHRQGSTGELFF; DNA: TGTGCCAGCAGCGCCCATAGACAGGGCAGCACCGGGGAGCTGTTTTTT
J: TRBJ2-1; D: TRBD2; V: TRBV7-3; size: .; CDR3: CASSLSGGSYNEQFF; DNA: TGTGCCAGCAGCTTGAGCGGGGGGTCGTACAATGAGCAGTTCTTC
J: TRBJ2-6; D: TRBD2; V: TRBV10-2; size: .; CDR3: CASSEIRGAGANVLTF; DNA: TGCGCCAGCAGTGAAATTCGGGGGGCTGGGGCCAACGTCCTGACTTTC
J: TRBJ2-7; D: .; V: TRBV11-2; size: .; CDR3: CASSFRTGNYEQYF; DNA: TGTGCCAGCAGCTTCCGGACTGGCAATTACGAGCAGTACTTC
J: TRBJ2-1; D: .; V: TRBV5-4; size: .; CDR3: CASSARDTSYNEQFF; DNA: TGTGCCAGCAGCGCCCGGGACACCTCCTACAATGAGCAGTTCTTC
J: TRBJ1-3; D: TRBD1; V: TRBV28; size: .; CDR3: CASSLPGQGITGNTIYF; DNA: TGTGCCAGCAGTCTTCCGGGACAGGGTATAACTGGAAACACCATATATTTT
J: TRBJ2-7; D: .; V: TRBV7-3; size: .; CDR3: CASSLTGGGDEQYF; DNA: TGTGCCAGCAGCTTAACGGGCGGAGGCGACGAGCAGTACTTC
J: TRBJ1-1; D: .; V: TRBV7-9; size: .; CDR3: CASSFPGTEAFF; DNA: TGTGCCAGCAGCTTTCCGGGGACTGAAGCTTTCTTT
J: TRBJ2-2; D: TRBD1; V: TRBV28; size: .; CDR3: CATRQGGRTGELFF; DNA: TGTGCCACAAGACAGGGGGGCCGAACCGGGGAGCTGTTTTTT
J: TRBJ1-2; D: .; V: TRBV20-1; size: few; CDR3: CSGHVAYGYTF; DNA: TGCAGTGGACATGTGGCTTATGGCTACACCTTC
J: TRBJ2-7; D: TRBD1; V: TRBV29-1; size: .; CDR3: CSVEGQGAHEQYF; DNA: TGCAGCGTTGAAGGACAGGGGGCACACGAGCAGTACTTC
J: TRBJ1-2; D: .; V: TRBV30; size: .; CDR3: CAWNSGLGYGYTF; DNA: TGTGCCTGGAATTCAGGGCTGGGCTATGGCTACACCTTC
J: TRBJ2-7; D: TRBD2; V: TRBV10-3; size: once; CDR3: CAISGIGGVEQYF; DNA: TGTGCCATCAGTGGGATCGGGGGGGTCGAGCAGTACTTC
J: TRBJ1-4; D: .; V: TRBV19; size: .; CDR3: CASGSRGEKLFF; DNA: TGTGCCAGTGGTTCCCGGGGTGAAAAACTGTTTTTT
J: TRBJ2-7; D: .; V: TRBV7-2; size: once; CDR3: CASSLRQGGFYEQYF; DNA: TGTGCCAGCAGCTTACGACAGGGAGGATTTTACGAGCAGTACTTC
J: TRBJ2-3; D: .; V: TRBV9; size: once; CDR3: CASSPPLAQNTDTQYF; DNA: TGTGCCAGCAGCCCTCCTCTGGCTCAAAACACAGATACGCAGTATTTT
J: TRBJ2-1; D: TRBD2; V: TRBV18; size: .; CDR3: CASSPGTSGRLAEQFF; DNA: TGTGCCAGCTCACCCGGGACTAGCGGGAGGTTGGCTGAGCAGTTCTTC
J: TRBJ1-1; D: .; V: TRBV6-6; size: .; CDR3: CASTPPGLNTEAFF; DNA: TGTGCCAGCACCCCACCGGGACTTAACACTGAAGCTTTCTTT
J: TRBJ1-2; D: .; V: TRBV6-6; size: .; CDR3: CASSYSNPGYGYTF; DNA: TGTGCCAGCAGTTACTCAAACCCGGGTTATGGCTACACCTTC